Detailed here is one T cell receptor beta chain. Its antigen remains undetermined. Base qualities are missing; no much larger clone stands one base away. TCR CDR3 regions were amplified from genomic DNA by multiplex PCR using the deep immunoSEQ assay. Extracted genomic DNA from each cell subset was distributed evenly across all wells of several immunoSEQ 96-well plates, and each plate was treated as a replicate. For unsorted PBMC, each replicate PCR was loaded with roughly 330 ng genomic DNA, equivalent to around 30,000 T cell genomes. Unsorted PBMC genomic DNA was sequenced across ten immunoSEQ deep assay plates. The purified libraries were quantified using a Qubit 3.0 fluorometer, sized with a Bioanalyzer 2100, and then quantified again using the KAPA Library Quantification kit. Every immunoSEQ 96-well plate was sequenced on a separate single-read 150-cycle Illumina NextSeq 550 flow cell. As for how the authors treated the data: Because the immunoSEQ output included only junctional sequences and no quality scores, the filtering could not be the same as the filtering used for full-length reads. Sequences were annotated with PyIR, a Python wrapper for IgBLAST v1.9, and V/J genes and CDR3 were assigned using IMGT germline references. Any read was removed if the V/J assignment was weak (E-value above 1e-6), the CDR3 was missing, or the read contained stop codons, out-of-frame junctions, or ambiguous translated residues. V3J clonotypes were defined as sequences sharing the same inferred V gene, J gene, and CDR3 amino acid sequence. The percentage overlap between two repertoires was calculated by dividing the number of shared unique clonotypes by the size of the smaller repertoire. Richness of each repertoire was evaluated using RTK rarefaction, the Chao1 estimator, and Recon v2.1 estimates of unobserved clonotypes. As stored in TCRdb, this immuneACCESS dataset retains in-frame rearrangements with V and J assigned. A fraction of the clones does not appear; measured against another copy, unresolved V genes explain less than half of the discrepancy, and the remainder lacks a known reason. Clone size and the V and J calls come from that table; the DNA yielded D and trimming. The sample table holds more than 450,000 clones, of which 70% to 80% were seen once. The ten largest clones represent 10% to 15% of the sample.

These data belong to a study of shared clonotypes between healthy human individuals (TCRdb year 2020). Study-wide context: The cohort comprised a couple of women and three men aged 18 to 49 years. Blood TCR repertoires of about 5 healthy adults were deeply sequenced to estimate repertoire size and the extent of clonotype sharing between individuals. To increase sequencing depth and limit assay-specific biases, TCR repertoire library preparation and sequencing were carried out by different laboratories using diverse techniques. Each donor's leukapheresis produced roughly between roughly 0.85 and 9.5 billion PBMCs. Summary of the overall study and its limitations: The small number of donors limited the genetic and exposure-history diversity represented. Sampling was restricted to blood, and TCR repertoires in tissues likely differ from the TCR repertoires found in blood. Pairwise subsampling led to the expectation that sequencing depth would affect the degree of clonotype sharing among donors.

The CDR3 spans 17 residues, from the cysteine through the phenylalanine. Only CDR3 DNA remains: 51 bases, in frame from the first base. Taken from the germline V gene, the CDR1 and CDR2 loops are MDHEN and SYDVKM. The V end gives up 4 bases and the J end 4 bases, leaving 15 bases in the junction not matched to a gene. Healthy HIV-negative adults with no recently reported acute infections or vaccinations were included as donors. Only Caucasian adults living in Nashville, Tennessee, USA were represented among the donors. For unsorted samples, tens of millions of PBMCs were counted, and genomic DNA was extracted using the QIAamp DNA Blood Mini kit. Blood was collected by leukapheresis, and PBMCs were isolated by Ficoll-Histopaque density gradient centrifugation and then cryopreserved in liquid nitrogen vapor phase.

Here the chain combines TRBV28 and TRBJ2-7, with 8 junctional bases fitting TRBD1. The source of this sequence is a woman aged 40-49 years in good health. Some clones in this sample may be carry-over from other donors' samples. Sequences were obtained from PBMCs. The CDR3: CASSSPAGTGHIYEQYF. The DNA is as follows: TGTGCCAGCAGTTCACCCGCCGGGACAGGACATATTTACGAGCAGTACTTC.